Sequencing of this T cell receptor (beta chain) was carried out in a study of T cell repertoires in cytomegalovirus infection. Study in general: Both CMV infection and a matching HLA type were indicated by public TCR beta signatures. The study's findings and limits: HLA-C-restricted TCR beta clonotypes specific for CMV led the ex vivo response.

In TCRdb, the reads were re-called with MiXCR into one record per CDR3 protein. The table has over 300,000 distinct CDR3 sequences, 17% seen once; the top ten hold around 13%. This clonotype was detected a few times. As yet, its antigen is unknown. Sequenced sample: PBMCs. This TCR was sampled from a human donor in good health (CMV status not recorded). Some clones in this sample may be carry-over from other donors' samples.

CDR3 DNA sequence: TGTGCCAGCAGCTTCGGGACTAGCGGGGGGCGGAGGGAGACCCAGTACTTC. Amino acid sequence: CASSFGTSGGRRETQYF. The gene calls are TRBV7-2 and TRBJ2-5, with 15 bases aligning to TRBD2. The length of the CDR3 is 17 residues. Germline CDR1 SGHTA, CDR2 FQGNSA. Germline trimming cut 3 bases from V and 5 bases from J; bases unmatched to any gene: 7.